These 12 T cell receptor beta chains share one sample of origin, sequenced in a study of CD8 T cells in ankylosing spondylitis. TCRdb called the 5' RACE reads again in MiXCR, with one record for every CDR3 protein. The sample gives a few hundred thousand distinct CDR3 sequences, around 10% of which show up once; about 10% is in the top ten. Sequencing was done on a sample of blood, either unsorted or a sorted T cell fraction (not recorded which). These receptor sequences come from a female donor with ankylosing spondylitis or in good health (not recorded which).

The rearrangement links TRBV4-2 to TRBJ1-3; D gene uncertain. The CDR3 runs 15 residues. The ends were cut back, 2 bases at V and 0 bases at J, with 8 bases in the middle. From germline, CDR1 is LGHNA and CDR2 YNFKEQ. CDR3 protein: CASSQKDDSGNTIYF. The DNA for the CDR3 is TGTGCCAGCAGCCAAAAAGACGACTCTGGAAACACCATATATTTT.

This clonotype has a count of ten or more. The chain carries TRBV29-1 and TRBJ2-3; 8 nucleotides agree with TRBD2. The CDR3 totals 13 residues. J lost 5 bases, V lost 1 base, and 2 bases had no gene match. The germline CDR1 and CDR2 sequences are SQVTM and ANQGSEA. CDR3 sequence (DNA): TGCAGCGTTGAAGGACTAGCGAAAGATACGCAGTATTTT. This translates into CSVEGLAKDTQYF.

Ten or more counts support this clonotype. The CDR3 reads CASSAGTGTQPQHF. The CDR3 nucleotides are TGCGCCAGCAGCGCCGGGACAGGGACCCAGCCCCAGCATTTT. The chain couples TRBV5-1 to TRBJ1-5; 9 positions agree with TRBD1. The germline CDR1 and CDR2 sequences are SGHRS and YFSETQ. CDR3 size: 14 residues. After removal of 4 bases from V and 7 bases from J, the junction contained 6 bases not matched to a gene.

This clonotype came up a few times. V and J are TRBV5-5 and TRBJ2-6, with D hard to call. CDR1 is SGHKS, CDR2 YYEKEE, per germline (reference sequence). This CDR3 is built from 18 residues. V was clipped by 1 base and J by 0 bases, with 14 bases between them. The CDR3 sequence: CASSLFNQPSSGANVLTF. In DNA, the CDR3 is TGTGCCAGCAGCTTGTTTAACCAACCAAGCTCTGGGGCCAACGTCCTGACTTTC. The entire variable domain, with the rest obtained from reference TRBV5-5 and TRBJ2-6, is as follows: DAGVTQSPTHLIKTRGQQVTLRCSPISGHKSVSWYQQVLGQGPQFIFQYYEKEERGRGNFPDRFSARQFPNYSSELNVNALLLGDSALYLCASSLFNQPSSGANVLTFGAGSRLTVL.

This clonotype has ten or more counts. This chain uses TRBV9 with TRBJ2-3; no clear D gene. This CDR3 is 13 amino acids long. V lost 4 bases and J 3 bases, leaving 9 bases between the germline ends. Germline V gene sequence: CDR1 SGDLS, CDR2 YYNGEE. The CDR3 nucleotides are TGTGCCAGCAGCACCTCCGCAACAGATACGCAGTATTTT. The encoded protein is CASSTSATDTQYF.

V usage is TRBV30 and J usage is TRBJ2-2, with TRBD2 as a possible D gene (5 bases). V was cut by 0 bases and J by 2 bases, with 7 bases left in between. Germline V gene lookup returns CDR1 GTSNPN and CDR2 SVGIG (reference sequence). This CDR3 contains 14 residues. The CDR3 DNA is TGTGCCTGGAGTGTGGACTTTAACACCGGGGAGCTGTTTTTT. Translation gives CAWSVDFNTGELFF.

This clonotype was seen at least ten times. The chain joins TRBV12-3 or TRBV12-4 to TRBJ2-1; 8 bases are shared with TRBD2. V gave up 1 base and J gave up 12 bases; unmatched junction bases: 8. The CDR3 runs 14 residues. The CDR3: CASSLGAGVPLQFF. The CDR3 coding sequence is TGTGCCAGCAGTTTAGGAGCGGGAGTCCCCCTGCAGTTCTTC.

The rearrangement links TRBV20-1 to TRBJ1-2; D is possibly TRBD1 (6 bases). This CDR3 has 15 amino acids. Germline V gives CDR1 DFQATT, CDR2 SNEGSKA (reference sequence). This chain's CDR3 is CSTGTLGALNYGYTF. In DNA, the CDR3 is TGCAGCACAGGGACTTTGGGGGCGTTAAACTATGGCTACACCTTC.

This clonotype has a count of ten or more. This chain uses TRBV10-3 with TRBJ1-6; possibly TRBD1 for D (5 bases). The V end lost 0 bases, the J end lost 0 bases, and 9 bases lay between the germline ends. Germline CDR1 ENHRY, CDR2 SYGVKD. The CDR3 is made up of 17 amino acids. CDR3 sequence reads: CAISESQGNSYNSPLHF. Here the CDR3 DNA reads TGTGCCATCAGTGAGTCGCAGGGAAACTCCTATAATTCACCCCTCCACTTT.

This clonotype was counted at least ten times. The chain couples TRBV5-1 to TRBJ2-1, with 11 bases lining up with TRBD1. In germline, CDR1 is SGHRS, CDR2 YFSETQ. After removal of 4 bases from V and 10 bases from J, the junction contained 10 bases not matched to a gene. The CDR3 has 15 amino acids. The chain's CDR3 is CASSLLGTGGEEQFF. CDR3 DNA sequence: TGCGCCAGCAGCCTCTTGGGGACAGGGGGTGAGGAGCAGTTCTTC.

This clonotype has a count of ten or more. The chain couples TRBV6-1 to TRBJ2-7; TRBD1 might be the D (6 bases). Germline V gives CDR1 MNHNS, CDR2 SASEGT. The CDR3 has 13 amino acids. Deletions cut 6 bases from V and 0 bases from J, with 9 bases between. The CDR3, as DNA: TGTGCCAGCAGACGGGACACCTCCTACGAGCAGTACTTC. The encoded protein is CASRRDTSYEQYF.

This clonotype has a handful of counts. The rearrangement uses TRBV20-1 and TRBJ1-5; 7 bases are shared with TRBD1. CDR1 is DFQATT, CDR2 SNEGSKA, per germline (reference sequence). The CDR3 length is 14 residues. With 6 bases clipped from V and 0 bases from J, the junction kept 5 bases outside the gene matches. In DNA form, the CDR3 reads TGCAGTGCCCCCGGGACAGTTAGCAATCAGCCCCAGCATTTT. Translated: CSAPGTVSNQPQHF.